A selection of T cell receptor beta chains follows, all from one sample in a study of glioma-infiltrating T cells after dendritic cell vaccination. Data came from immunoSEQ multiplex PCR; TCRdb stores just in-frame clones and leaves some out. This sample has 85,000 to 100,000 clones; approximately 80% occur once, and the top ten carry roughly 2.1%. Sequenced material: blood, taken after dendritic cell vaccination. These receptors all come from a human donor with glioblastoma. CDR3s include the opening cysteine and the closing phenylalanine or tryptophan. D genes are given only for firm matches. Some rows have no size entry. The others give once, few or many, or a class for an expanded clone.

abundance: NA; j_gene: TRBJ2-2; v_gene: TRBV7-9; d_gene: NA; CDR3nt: TGTGCCAGCAGCCTCCGGAGGGCCAACACCGGGGAGCTGTTTTTT; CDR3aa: CASSLRRANTGELFF
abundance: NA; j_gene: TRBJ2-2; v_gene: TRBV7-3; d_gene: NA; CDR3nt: TGTGCCAGCAGCCCAACCGCTCTAGAAGCCGGGGAGCTGTTTTTT; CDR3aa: CASSPTALEAGELFF
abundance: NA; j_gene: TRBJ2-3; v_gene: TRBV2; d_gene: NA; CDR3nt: TGTGCCAGCAGTCAGGGGTTTCAGGATACGCAGTATTTT; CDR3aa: CASSQGFQDTQYF
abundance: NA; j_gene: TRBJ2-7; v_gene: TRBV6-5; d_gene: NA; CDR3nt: TGTGCCAGCAGCCCCGGACTCGTATCCTACGAGCAGTACTTC; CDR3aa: CASSPGLVSYEQYF
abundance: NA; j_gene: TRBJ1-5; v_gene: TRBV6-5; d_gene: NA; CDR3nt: TGTGCCAGCAGTCGGGACACACGCAATCAGCCCCAGCATTTT; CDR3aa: CASSRDTRNQPQHF
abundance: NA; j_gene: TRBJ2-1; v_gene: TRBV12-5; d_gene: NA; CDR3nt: TGTGCTAGTGGGACAGTTGGGAATGAGCAGTTCTTC; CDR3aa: CASGTVGNEQFF
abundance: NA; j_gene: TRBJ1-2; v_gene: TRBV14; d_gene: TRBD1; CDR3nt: TGTGCCAGCAGCCAGTGGACAGGGGCTTATGGCTACACCTTC; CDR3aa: CASSQWTGAYGYTF
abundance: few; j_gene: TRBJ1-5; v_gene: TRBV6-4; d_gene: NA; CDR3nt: TGTGCCAGCAGTGTAGGACAGAATCAGCCCCAGCATTTT; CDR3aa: CASSVGQNQPQHF
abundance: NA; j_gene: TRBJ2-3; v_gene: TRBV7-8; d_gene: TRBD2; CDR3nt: TGTGCCAGCAGCCAAAGCCCCCCGGGGAGGGACCGCACAGATACGCAGTATTTT; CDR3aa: CASSQSPPGRDRTDTQYF
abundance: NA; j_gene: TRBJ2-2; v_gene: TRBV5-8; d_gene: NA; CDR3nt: TGTGCCAGCAGCTCGACAGGATTGGGCCACACCGGGGAGCTGTTTTTT; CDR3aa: CASSSTGLGHTGELFF
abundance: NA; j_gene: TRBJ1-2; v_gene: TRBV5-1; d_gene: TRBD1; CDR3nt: TGCGCCAGCAGCTCGGAAGGACAGGGGGCGCCTGGCTACACCTTC; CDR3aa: CASSSEGQGAPGYTF
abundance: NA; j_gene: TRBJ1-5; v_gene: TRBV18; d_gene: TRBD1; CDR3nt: TGTGCCAGCTCACCTCTGGACAGGGGGCTCTTAGGTCAGCCCCAGCATTTT; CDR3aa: CASSPLDRGLLGQPQHF
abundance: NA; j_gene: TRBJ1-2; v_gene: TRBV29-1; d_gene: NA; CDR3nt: TGCAGCGTTGAAGCCTTAGCTAGCTATGGCTACACCTTC; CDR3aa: CSVEALASYGYTF
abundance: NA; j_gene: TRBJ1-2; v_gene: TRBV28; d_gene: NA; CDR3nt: TGTGCCAGCAGTTCCCCAGTTAAGAACTATGGCTACACCTTC; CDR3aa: CASSSPVKNYGYTF
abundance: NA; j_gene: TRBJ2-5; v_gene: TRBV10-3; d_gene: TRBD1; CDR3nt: TGTGCCATTGCCGGGACAGGTGAAGTTGGAGAGACCCAGTACTTC; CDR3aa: CAIAGTGEVGETQYF
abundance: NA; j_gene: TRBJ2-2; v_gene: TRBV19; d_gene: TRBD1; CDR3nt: TGTGCCAGTAGCCGAGGGACAGGCTCCACCGGGGAGCTGTTTTTT; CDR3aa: CASSRGTGSTGELFF
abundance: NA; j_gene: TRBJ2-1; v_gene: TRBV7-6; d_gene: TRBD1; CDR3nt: TGTGCCAGCAGCCCCACAGGGGGCAATGAGCAGTTCTTC; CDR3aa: CASSPTGGNEQFF
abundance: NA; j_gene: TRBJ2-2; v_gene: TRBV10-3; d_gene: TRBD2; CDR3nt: TGTGCCATCAGTTACGTTAGCGGGAGCCCCGGGGAGCTGTTTTTT; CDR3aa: CAISYVSGSPGELFF
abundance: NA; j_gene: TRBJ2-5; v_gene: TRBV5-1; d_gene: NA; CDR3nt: TGCGCCAGCAGCTTGAGGCCAGGCCAAGAGACCCAGTACTTC; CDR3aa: CASSLRPGQETQYF
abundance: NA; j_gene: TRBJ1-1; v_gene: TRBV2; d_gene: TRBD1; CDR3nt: TGTGCCAGCAGCCCGGGACAGTTCATGAACACTGAAGCTTTCTTT; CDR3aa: CASSPGQFMNTEAFF
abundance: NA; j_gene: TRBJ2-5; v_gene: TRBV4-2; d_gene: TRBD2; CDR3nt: TGTGCCAGCAGCCAAGATTCTACTAGCGGGGTTTTTAAAGAGACCCAGTACTTC; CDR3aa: CASSQDSTSGVFKETQYF
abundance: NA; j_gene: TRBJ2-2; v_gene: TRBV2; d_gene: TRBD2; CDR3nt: TGTGCCAGCGAGTTGGGACTAGCGGCGACCGGGGAGCTGTTTTTT; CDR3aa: CASELGLAATGELFF
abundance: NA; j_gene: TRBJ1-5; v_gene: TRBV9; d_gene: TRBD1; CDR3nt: TGTGCCAGCAGCGGCACAGGGGTCAATCAGCCCCAGCATTTT; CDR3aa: CASSGTGVNQPQHF
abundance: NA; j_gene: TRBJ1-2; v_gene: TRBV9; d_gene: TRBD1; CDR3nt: TGTGCCAGCAGCGCGGACAGGTTGGATTTGGGCTACACCTTC; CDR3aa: CASSADRLDLGYTF
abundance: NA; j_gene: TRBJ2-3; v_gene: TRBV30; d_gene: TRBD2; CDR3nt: TGTGCCTGGAGTGTAACCACTAGCGGGGGAGGCACAGATACGCAGTATTTT; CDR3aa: CAWSVTTSGGGTDTQYF
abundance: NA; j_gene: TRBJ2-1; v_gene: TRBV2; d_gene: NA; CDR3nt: TGTGCCAGCAGTGTTGACAGGAACAATGAGCAGTTCTTC; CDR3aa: CASSVDRNNEQFF
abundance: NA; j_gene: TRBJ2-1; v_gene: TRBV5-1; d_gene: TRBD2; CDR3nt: TGCGCCAGCAGCCCCCTAGCGGGAGGTGGATCCTACAATGAGCAGTTCTTC; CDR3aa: CASSPLAGGGSYNEQFF
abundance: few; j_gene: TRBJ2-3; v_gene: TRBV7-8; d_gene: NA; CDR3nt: TGTGCCAGCACCAGAGAGGGTACAACAGATACGCAGTATTTT; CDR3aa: CASTREGTTDTQYF
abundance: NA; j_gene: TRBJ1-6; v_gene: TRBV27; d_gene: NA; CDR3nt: TGTGCCAGCAGCCTACGGGACTATGGTTCACCCCTCCACTTT; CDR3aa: CASSLRDYGSPLHF
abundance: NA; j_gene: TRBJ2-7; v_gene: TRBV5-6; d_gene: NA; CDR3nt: TGTGCCAGCAGCTTGGAACAGCCGTACGAGCAGTACTTC; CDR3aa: CASSLEQPYEQYF
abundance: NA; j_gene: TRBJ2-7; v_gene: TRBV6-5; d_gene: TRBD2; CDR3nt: TGTGCCAGCAGTTACGGGGCTGGGGGGGAATACGAGCAGTACTTC; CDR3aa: CASSYGAGGEYEQYF
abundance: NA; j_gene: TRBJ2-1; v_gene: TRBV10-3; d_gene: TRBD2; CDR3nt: TGTGCCATCAGGACTAGCGGGGGGGATGTGGGTGAGCAGTTCTTC; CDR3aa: CAIRTSGGDVGEQFF
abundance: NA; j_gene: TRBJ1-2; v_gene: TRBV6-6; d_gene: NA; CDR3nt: TGTGCCAGCAGCCCTTCTGATAGTAACTACTATGGCTACACCTTC; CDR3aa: CASSPSDSNYYGYTF
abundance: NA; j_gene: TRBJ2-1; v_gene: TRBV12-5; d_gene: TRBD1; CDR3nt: TGTGCTAGTGGTTGGACAGGGTTCAATGAGCAGTTCTTC; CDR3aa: CASGWTGFNEQFF
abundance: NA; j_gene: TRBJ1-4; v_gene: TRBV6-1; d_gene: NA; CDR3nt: TGTGCCAGCAGTGAAGCCAGAAACCAACGTAATGAAAAACTGTTTTTT; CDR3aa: CASSEARNQRNEKLFF
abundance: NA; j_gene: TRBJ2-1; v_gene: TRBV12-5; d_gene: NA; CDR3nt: TGTGCTAGTGGTTTGGTCGGTCTAGGGGGGCAGTTCTTC; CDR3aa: CASGLVGLGGQFF
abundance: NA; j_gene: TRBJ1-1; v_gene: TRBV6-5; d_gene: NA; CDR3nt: TGTGCCAGCAGTTACCCAGGGACATCGAACACTGAAGCTTTCTTT; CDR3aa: CASSYPGTSNTEAFF
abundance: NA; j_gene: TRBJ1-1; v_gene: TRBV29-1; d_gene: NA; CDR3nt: TGCAGCGGATACTCCGGGACACTGAACACTGAAGCTTTCTTT; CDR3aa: CSGYSGTLNTEAFF
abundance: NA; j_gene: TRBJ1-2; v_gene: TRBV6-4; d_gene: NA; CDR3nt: TGTGCCAGCAGTGACGGGGCAGCCTATGGCTACACCTTC; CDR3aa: CASSDGAAYGYTF
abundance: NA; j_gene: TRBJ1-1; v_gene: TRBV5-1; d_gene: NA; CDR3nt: TGCGCCAGCAGCTTGATATCCGGGGGGGGGTTTGAAGCTTTCTTT; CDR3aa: CASSLISGGGFEAFF